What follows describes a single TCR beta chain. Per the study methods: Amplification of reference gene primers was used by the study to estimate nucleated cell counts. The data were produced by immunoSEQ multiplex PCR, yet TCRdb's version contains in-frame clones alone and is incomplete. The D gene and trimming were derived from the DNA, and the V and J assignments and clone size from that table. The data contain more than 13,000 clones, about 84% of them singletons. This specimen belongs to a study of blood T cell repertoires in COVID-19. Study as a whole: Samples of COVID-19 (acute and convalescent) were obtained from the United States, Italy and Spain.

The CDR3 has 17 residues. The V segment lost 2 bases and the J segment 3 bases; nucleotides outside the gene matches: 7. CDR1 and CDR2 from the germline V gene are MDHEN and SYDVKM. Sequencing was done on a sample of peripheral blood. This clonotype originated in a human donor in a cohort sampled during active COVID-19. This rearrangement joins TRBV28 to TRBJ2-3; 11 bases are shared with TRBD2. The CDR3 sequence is CASSLRVAGGSTDTQYF. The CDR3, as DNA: TGTGCCAGCAGTTTAAGGGTAGCGGGAGGGAGTACAGATACGCAGTATTTT.